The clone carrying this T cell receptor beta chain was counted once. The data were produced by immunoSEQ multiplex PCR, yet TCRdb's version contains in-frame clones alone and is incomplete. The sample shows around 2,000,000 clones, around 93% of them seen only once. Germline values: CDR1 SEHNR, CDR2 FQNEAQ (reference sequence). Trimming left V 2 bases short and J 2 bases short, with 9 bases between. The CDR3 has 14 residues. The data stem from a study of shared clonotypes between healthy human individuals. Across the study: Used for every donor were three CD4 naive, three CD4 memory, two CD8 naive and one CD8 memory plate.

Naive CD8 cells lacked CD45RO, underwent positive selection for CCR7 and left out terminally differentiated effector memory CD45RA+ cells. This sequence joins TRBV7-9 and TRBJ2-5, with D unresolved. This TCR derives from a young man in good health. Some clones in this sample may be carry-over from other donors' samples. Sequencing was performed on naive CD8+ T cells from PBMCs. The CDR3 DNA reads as TGTGCCAGCAGCTTAACTCCGGGTCAAGAGACCCAGTACTTC. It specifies CASSLTPGQETQYF. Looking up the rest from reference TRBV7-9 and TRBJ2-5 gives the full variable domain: DTGVSQNPRHKITKRGQNVTFRCDPISEHNRLYWYRQTLGQGPEFLTYFQNEAQLEKSRLLSDRFSAERPKGSFSTLEIQRTEQGDSAMYLCASSLTPGQETQYFGPGTRLLVL.